The text below deals with one T cell receptor (beta chain). This clone was detected a few times. This clone's antigen is unknown. Base qualities are not recorded, but no much larger clone differs from it by a single base. Inclusive of the bounding cysteine and phenylalanine, the CDR3 is 14 residues long. Only the CDR3 portion is preserved as DNA: 42 bases, with reading frame beginning at the first base. V and J are truncated by 2 bases and 3 bases respectively, leaving an intervening sequence of 8 bases. The germline V gene specifies SGDLS as CDR1 and YYNGEE as CDR2. Using immunoSEQ, frozen genomic DNA was subjected to high-throughput TCRbeta CDR3 sequencing, a process that included PCR amplification, mapping, bias correction and internal controls. Regarding the original processing steps: Only productive rearrangements were retained, and each unique TCRbeta sequence was defined by its CDR3 nucleotide sequence together with its V and J gene. For classification of a sequence as donor-reactive, at least 5-fold expansion in CFSE-low cells relative to unstimulated pre-transplant cells and a frequency of at least 0.01% were required. To ensure at least 90% detection power, minimum frequency thresholds were set for each subject based on that subject's lowest-template unstimulated sample. Jensen-Shannon divergence between the top 1000 TCRbeta sequences after and before transplant was used to measure repertoire turnover. Changes in detection of donor-reactive sequences were tested with two-sided Fisher's exact tests. TCRdb holds this immuneACCESS table with in-frame rearrangements only. Some clones are missing; in checked studies, unresolved V genes explain under half, and the rest has no known cause. The D gene and trimming were derived from the DNA, and the V and J assignments and clone size from that table. This sample holds roughly 97,000 clones; 82% were observed only once. The top ten clones comprise over 0.9% of the sample.

In light of the paper, this sample's time point label describes: pre-transplant. Unstimulated PBMCs, after thawing, were stained for CD3, CD4 and CD8 and then FACS-sorted into CD3+CD4+ and CD3+CD8+ populations. Randomization to immunosuppression withdrawal applied to every one of the 8 studied subjects. The Qiagen DNeasy Blood and Tissue Kit was used for isolation of genomic DNA. The entry originates in a study of T cell clones after liver transplantation (dated by TCRdb to the late 2010s). For the study in its entirety: The samples were obtained from ITN030ST, a randomized trial that attempted immunosuppression withdrawal within 2 years after liver transplantation. Donor-reactive T cell clones were identified using TCRbeta sequencing after a pre-transplant mixed lymphocyte reaction and were then followed in post-transplant blood. Third party-reactive TCRbeta sequences from pre-transplant MLRs were also identified as an antigen-independent comparator for donor-reactive sequences. Of the eight recipients, three were HCV-positive, while the remaining recipients had been transplanted for non-autoimmune, non-viral indications. The subjects received no induction therapy and were kept on standard immunosuppression until randomization at 12-24 months post-transplant. To count as tolerant, a recipient had to stay completely off immunosuppression for at least one year without liver enzymes climbing beyond twice the upper limit of normal. Blood samples were taken pre-transplant, pre-randomization before withdrawal, and post-randomization after full withdrawal or failed withdrawal. The studied cohort comprised 8 liver transplant recipients, 3 classified as tolerant and 5 as non-tolerant. The study at large found these results: When repertoire turnover was accounted for, significantly reduced detection of donor-reactive sequences was found in 7 of 8 subjects for CD4 and in 8 of 8 subjects for CD8. In 5 of 8 subjects, circulating donor-reactive CD4 TCRbeta sequences decreased significantly after transplant, regardless of tolerance or HCV status. Because allograft tissue specimens were not available, migration of donor-reactive T cells into the graft, rather than deletion, may have occurred. Donor-reactive sequences declined more than third party-reactive ones, suggesting partial antigen-specific deletion unrelated to withdrawal success. Because of small, heterogeneous patient numbers and non-standardized post-transplant time points, the conclusions were only preliminary. In two subjects, low numbers of available donor cells limited the measurable donor-reactive repertoire.

The TCR was taken from a human donor who received a liver transplant. The V and J genes are TRBV9 and TRBJ2-2; the D gene is perhaps TRBD1, on 5 matching bases. The material was CD4+ T cells from blood, obtained before liver transplant. Here is the DNA: TGTGCCAGCAGCGTTAGGGGTGACACCGGGGAGCTGTTTTTT. It codes for CASSVRGDTGELFF. The entire variable domain, with the stretches around the CDR3 drawn from the reference TRBV9 and TRBJ2-2 proteins, is DSGVTQTPKHLITATGQRVTLRCSPRSGDLSVYWYQQSLDQGLQFLIQYYNGEERAKGNILERFSAQQFPDLHSELNLSSLELGDSALYFCASSVRGDTGELFFGEGSRLTVL.